This is a list of T cell receptor beta chains from one sample in a study of blood T cell repertoires in COVID-19. The assay was immunoSEQ multiplex PCR, and TCRdb's table has in-frame clones only and misses some. The profile shows about 160,000 clones, about 92% of them singletons. The source material was peripheral blood. The receptors come from a woman in her sixties with COVID-19, enrolled during active disease. The conserved cysteine and the conserved F or W are not part of the CDR3 here.

j_gene,v_gene,CDR3aa
TRBJ1-2,TRBV6-5,ASSYGAPGYGYT
TRBJ1-2,TRBV4-1,ASSQRVRDSVSGYT
TRBJ1-2,TRBV5-6,ASSLVSSGGYGYT
TRBJ2-3,TRBV6-1,ASSEAPGLDTQY
TRBJ1-1,TRBV11-1,ASSFGQGPVEAF
TRBJ2-3,TRBV5-4,ASSLPPGQGTQY
TRBJ2-3,TRBV10-3,AITPASAGFTDTQY
TRBJ2-5,TRBV15,ATLGTSGGRETQY
TRBJ1-3,TRBV30,AWSVSGGNTIY
TRBJ2-7,TRBV27,ASSLQGSHEQY
TRBJ1-3,TRBV4-1,ASSQSDTLRGNTIY
TRBJ2-5,TRBV19,ASSIDASGGNQETQY
TRBJ1-2,TRBV6-5,ASSYSLAANYGYT
TRBJ2-2,TRBV6-5,ASSSLTSGGGELF
TRBJ1-6,TRBV13,ASLTRGTGSSYNSPLH
TRBJ1-1,TRBV5-4,ASSLGTPMNTEAF
TRBJ2-7,TRBV7-3,ASSPDGGSYEQY
TRBJ1-4,TRBV5-1,ASSFWTGANEKLF
TRBJ1-6,TRBV5-1,ASSPDRVRGILH
TRBJ1-2,TRBV30,AWGTGVGYT
TRBJ1-3,TRBV4-2,ASSHNSGTGGNTIY
TRBJ1-1,TRBV19,ASSIGAAMNTEAF
TRBJ1-1,TRBV29-1,SVEGTLANTEAF
TRBJ2-3,TRBV7-2,ASSLVSYVSTDTQY
TRBJ1-6,TRBV19,ASSTGTKDSPLH
TRBJ1-4,TRBV7-2,ASSWTTGALNEKLF
TRBJ1-2,TRBV29-1,SVDVSARVYT
TRBJ2-2,TRBV4-3,ASSQHLTGELF
TRBJ2-2,TRBV3-1/TRBV3-2,ASRRTVANTGELF
TRBJ1-1,TRBV9,ASSVGQAANTEAF
TRBJ2-1,TRBV19,ASSIGGLEQF
TRBJ1-2,TRBV5-8,ASSIRDRTNYGYT
TRBJ2-7,TRBV6-6,ASMDRSAYEQY
TRBJ1-1,TRBV2,ASCYGGNTEAF
TRBJ1-2,TRBV7-2,ASSLSGGGGDGYT
TRBJ1-4,TRBV5-6,ASSPGFRDNEKLF
TRBJ1-1,TRBV2,ASSEALKGLEAF
TRBJ1-1,TRBV11-2,ASSSDPAGTEAF
TRBJ1-6,TRBV6-2/TRBV6-3,ASSYTQGMRSPLH
TRBJ1-2,TRBV14,ASSQGQTYGYT
TRBJ1-1,TRBV15,ATSTTGNTEAF
TRBJ2-1,TRBV19,ASRRSGAGEQF
TRBJ1-2,TRBV15,ATSRDEVVGTGTYGYT
TRBJ1-1,TRBV30,AWKIPRGTESAQNTEAF
TRBJ1-5,TRBV6-2/TRBV6-3,ASSYTRGLPPNQPQH
TRBJ1-5,TRBV7-8,ASSLGARDNQPQH
TRBJ1-3,TRBV7-2,ASSSPTQGNTIY
TRBJ1-2,TRBV12-3/TRBV12-4,ASSLRGDYGYT